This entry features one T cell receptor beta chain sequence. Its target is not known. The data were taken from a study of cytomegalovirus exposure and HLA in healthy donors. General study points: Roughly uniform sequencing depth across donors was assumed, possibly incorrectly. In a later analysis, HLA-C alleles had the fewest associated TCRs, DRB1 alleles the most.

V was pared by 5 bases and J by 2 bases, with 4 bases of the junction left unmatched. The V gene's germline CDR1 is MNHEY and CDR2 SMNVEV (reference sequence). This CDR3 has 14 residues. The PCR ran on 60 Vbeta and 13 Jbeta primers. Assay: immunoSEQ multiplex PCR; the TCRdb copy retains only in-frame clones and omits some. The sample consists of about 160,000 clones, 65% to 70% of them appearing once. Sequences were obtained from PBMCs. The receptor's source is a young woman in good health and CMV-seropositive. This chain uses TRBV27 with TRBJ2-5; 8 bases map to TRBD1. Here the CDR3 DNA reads TGTGCCAGCAGTCCCAACAGGGGGCAAGAGACCCAGTACTTC. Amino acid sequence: CASSPNRGQETQYF.